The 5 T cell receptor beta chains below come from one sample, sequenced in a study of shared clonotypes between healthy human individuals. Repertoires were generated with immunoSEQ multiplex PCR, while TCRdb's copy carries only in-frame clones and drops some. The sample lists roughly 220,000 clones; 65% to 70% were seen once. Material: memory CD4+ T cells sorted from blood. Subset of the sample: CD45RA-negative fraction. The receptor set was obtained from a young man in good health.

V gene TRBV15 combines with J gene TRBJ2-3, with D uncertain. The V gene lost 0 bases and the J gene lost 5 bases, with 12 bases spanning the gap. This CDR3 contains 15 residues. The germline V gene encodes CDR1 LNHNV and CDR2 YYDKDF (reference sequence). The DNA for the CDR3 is TGTGCCACCAGCAGAGATCGGCAGGTTAGAGATACGCAGTATTTT. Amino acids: CATSRDRQVRDTQYF.

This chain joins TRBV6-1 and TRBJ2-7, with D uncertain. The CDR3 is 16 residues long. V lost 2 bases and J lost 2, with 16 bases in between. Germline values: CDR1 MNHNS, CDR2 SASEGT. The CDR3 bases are TGTGCCAGCAGTGAATCCCAGAGTTTTCTTCCCTACGAGCAGTACTTC. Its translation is CASSESQSFLPYEQYF.

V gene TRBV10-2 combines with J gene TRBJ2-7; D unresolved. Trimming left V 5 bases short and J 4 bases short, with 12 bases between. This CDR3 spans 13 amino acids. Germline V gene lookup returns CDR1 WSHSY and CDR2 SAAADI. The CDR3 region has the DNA TGCGCCAGCAGTCTAGGAAATAGGTACGAGCAGTACTTC. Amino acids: CASSLGNRYEQYF.

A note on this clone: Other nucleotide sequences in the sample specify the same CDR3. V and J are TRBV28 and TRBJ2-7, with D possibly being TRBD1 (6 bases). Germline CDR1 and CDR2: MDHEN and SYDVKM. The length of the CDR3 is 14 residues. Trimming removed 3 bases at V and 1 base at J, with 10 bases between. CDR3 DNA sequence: TGTGCCAGCAGTTTTCAGGGGCTATCCTACGAGCAGTACTTC. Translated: CASSFQGLSYEQYF. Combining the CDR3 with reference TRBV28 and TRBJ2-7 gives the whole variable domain DVKVTQSSRYLVKRTGEKVFLECVQDMDHENMFWYRQDPGLGLRLIYFSYDVKMKEKGDIPEGYSVSREKKERFSLILESASTNQTSMYLCASSFQGLSYEQYFGPGTRLTVT.

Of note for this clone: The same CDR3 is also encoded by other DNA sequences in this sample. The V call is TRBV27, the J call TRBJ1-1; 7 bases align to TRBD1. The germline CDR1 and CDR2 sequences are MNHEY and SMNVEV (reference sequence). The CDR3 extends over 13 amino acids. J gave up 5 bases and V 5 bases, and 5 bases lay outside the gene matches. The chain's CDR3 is CASSQQGRTEAFF. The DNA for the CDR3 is TGTGCCAGCAGTCAACAGGGGAGAACTGAAGCTTTCTTT.